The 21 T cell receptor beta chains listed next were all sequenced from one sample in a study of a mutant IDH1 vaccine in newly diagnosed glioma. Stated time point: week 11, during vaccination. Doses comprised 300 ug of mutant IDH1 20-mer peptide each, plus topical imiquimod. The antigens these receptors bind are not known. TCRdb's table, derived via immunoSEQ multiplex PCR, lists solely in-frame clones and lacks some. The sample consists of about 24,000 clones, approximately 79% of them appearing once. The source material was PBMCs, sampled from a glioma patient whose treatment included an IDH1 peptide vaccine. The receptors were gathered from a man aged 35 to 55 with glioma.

The DNA of the CDR3 is TGCGCCAGCAGCAGGGGTCAGGCCCGGGCTGATGGCTACACCTTC. Protein: CASSRGQARADGYTF. The chain links TRBV5-1 to TRBJ1-2, with a tentative D call TRBD1 (5 bases). In germline, CDR1 is SGHRS, CDR2 YFSETQ. The V gene lost 4 bases and the J gene lost 6 bases, with 19 bases spanning the gap. CDR3 size: 15 residues. The variable domain in full, with the rest retrieved from reference TRBV5-1 and TRBJ1-2, is KAGVTQTPRYLIKTRGQQVTLSCSPISGHRSVSWYQQTPGQGLQFLFEYFSETQRNKGNFPGRFSGRQFSNSRSEMNVSTLELGDSALYLCASSRGQARADGYTFGSGTRLTVV.

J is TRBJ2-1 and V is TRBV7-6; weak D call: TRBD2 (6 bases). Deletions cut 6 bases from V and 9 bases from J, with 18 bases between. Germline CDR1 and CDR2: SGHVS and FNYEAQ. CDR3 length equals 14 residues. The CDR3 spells CASSSGSSRGEQFF. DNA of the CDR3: TGTGCCAGCAGTTCCGGGAGTTCGCGGGGTGAGCAGTTCTTC.

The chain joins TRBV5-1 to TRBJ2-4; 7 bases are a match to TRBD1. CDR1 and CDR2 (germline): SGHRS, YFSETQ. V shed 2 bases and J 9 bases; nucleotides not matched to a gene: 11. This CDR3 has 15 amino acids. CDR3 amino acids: CASSFSTGEAIIQYF. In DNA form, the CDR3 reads TGCGCCAGCAGCTTTTCCACAGGGGAAGCGATCATTCAGTACTTC. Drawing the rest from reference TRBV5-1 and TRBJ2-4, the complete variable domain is KAGVTQTPRYLIKTRGQQVTLSCSPISGHRSVSWYQQTPGQGLQFLFEYFSETQRNKGNFPGRFSGRQFSNSRSEMNVSTLELGDSALYLCASSFSTGEAIIQYFGAGTRLSVL.

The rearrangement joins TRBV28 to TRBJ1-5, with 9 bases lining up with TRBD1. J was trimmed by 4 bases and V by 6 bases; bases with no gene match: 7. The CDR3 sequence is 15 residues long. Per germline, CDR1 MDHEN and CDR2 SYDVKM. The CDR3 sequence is CASRGQGIRNQPQHF. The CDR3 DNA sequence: TGTGCCAGCAGGGGACAGGGAATAAGGAATCAGCCCCAGCATTTT. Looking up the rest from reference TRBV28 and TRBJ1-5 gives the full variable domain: DVKVTQSSRYLVKRTGEKVFLECVQDMDHENMFWYRQDPGLGLRLIYFSYDVKMKEKGDIPEGYSVSREKKERFSLILESASTNQTSMYLCASRGQGIRNQPQHFGDGTRLSIL.

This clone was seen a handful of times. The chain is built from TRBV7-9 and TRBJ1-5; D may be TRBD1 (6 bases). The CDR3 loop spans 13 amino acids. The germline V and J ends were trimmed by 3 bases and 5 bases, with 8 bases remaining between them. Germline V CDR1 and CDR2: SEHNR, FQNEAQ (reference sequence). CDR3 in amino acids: CASSFEGDQPQHF. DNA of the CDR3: TGTGCCAGCAGCTTCGAGGGGGATCAGCCCCAGCATTTT.

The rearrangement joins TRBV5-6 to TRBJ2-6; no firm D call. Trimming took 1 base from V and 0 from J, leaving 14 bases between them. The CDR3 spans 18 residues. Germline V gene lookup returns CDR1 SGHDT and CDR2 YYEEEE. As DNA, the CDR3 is TGTGCCAGCAGCTTGTTGGCAGGCGAATTCTCTGGGGCCAACGTCCTGACTTTC. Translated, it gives CASSLLAGEFSGANVLTF.

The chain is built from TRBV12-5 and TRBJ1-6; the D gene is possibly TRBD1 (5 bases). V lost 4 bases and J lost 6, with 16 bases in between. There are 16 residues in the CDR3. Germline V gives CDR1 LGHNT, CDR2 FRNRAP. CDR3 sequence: CASGSSTASVNSPLHF. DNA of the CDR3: TGTGCTAGTGGTTCCTCGACAGCGTCAGTTAATTCACCCCTCCACTTT.

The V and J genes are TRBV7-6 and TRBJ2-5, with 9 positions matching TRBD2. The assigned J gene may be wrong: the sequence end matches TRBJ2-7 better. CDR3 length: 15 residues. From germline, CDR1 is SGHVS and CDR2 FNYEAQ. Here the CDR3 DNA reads TGTGCCAGCAGCTTAGTAGGCGGGAGGGCTGGCGAGCAGTACTTC. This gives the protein CASSLVGGRAGEQYF.

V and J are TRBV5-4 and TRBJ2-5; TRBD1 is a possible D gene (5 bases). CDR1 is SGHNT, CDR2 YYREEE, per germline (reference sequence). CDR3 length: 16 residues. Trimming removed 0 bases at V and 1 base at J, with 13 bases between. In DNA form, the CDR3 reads TGTGCCAGCAGCTTGGGACAGTCAAAGGGCCAAGAGACCCAGTACTTC. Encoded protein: CASSLGQSKGQETQYF.

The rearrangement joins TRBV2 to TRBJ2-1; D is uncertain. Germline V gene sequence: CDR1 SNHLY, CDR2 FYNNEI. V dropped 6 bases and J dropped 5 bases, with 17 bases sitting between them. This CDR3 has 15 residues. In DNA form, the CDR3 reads TGTGCCAGCAGACCCGGACCCCAAGCCCACAATGAGCAGTTCTTC. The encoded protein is CASRPGPQAHNEQFF.

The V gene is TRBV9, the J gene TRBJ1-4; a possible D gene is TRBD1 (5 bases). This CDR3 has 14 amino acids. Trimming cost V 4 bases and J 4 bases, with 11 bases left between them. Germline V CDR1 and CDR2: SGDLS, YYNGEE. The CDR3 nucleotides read TGTGCCAGCAGCCCACAGGACGGTAATGAAAAACTGTTTTTT. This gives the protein CASSPQDGNEKLFF.

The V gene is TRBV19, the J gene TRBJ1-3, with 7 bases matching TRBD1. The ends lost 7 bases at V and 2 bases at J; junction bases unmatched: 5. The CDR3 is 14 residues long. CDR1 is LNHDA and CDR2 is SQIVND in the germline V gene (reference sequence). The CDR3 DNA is TGTGCCAGTATCCGGCAGGGGGCTGGAAACACCATATATTTT. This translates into CASIRQGAGNTIYF. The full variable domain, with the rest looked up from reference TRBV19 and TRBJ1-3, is DGGITQSPKYLFRKEGQNVTLSCEQNLNHDAMYWYRQDPGQGLRLIYYSQIVNDFQKGDIAEGYSVSREKKESFPLTVTSAQKNPTAFYLCASIRQGAGNTIYFGEGSWLTVV.

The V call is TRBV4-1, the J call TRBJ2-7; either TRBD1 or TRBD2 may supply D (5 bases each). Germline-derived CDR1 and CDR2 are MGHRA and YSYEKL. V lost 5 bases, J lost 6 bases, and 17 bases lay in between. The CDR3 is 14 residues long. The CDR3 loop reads CASSSGGRDAEQYF. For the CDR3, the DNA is TGCGCCAGCAGCTCCGGTGGAAGGGACGCCGAGCAGTACTTC.

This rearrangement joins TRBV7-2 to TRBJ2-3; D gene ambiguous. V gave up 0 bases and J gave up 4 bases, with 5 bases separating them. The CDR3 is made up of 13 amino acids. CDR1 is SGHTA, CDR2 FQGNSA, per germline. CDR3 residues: CASSLASSDTQYF. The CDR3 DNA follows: TGTGCCAGCAGCTTAGCGAGTTCAGATACGCAGTATTTT.

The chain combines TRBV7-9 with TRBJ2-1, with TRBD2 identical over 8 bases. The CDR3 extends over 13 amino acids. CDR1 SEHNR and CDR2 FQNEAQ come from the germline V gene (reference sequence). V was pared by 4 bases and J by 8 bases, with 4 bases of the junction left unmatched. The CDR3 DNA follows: TGTGCCAGCAGCTGGACGGGAGGGGATGAGCAGTTCTTC. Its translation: CASSWTGGDEQFF.

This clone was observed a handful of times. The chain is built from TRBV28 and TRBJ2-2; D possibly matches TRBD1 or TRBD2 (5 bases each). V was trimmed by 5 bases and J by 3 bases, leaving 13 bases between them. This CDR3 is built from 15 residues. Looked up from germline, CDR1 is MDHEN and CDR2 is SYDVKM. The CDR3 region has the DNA TGTGCCAGCAGTCGAGGGACCGACTACACCGGGGAGCTGTTTTTT. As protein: CASSRGTDYTGELFF.

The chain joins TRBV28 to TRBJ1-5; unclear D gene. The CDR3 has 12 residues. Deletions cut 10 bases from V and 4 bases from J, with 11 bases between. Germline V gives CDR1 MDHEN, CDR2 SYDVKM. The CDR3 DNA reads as TGTGCCAACAGCAGAAATAATCAGCCCCAGCATTTT. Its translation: CANSRNNQPQHF.

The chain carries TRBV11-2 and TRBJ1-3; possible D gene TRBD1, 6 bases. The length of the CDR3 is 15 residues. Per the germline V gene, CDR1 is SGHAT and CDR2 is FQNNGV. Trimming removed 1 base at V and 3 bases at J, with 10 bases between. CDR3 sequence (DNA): TGTGCCAGCAGCTTAGGGGGGCAAGGTGGAAACACCATATATTTT. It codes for CASSLGGQGGNTIYF.

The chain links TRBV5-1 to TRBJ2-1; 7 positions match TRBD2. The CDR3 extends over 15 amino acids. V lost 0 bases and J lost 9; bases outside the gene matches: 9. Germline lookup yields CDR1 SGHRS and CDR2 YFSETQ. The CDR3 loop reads CASSLDQREFTEQFF. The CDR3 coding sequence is TGCGCCAGCAGCTTGGACCAGCGGGAATTCACTGAGCAGTTCTTC.

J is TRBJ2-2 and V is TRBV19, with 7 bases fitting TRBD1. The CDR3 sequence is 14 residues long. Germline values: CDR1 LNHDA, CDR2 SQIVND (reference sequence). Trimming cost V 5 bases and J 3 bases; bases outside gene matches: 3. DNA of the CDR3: TGTGCCAGTAGTCCAGGGACAGACACCGGGGAGCTGTTTTTT. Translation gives CASSPGTDTGELFF. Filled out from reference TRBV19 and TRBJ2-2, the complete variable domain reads DGGITQSPKYLFRKEGQNVTLSCEQNLNHDAMYWYRQDPGQGLRLIYYSQIVNDFQKGDIAEGYSVSREKKESFPLTVTSAQKNPTAFYLCASSPGTDTGELFFGEGSRLTVL.

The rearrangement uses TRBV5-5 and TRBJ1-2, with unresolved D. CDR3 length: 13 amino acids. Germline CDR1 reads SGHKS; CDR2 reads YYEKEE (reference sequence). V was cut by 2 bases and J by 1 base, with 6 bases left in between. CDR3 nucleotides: TGTGCCAGCAGCTTTGACGTTAACTATGGCTACACCTTC. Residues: CASSFDVNYGYTF.